The entry that follows covers one T cell receptor (beta chain) sequence. The antigen is undetermined. The data were taken from a study of CD8+CD57+ T cells in acquired aplastic anemia. Study summary: Yields of DNA that came from sorted CD4+ and CD8+ cells averaged about 3.5 ug. Regarding the study as a whole: Patients and controls turned out to have approximately 29 CD8+ CDR3 sequences in common.

From germline, CDR1 is SQVTM and CDR2 ANQGSEA. The V segment lost 5 bases and the J segment 4 bases; nucleotides outside the gene matches: 6. CDR3 length equals 13 residues. TCR beta VDJ and CDR3 were profiled, and genomic DNA was the template. Via MiXCR, TCRdb re-called the reads, giving one row per CDR3 protein. Of some 280,000 distinct CDR3 sequences listed, 55% to 60% are singletons. V usage is TRBV29-1 and J usage is TRBJ1-2; 8 bases line up with TRBD1. This TCR came from a human donor with severe aplastic anemia or a healthy control (not recorded which). Sample: sorted CD4+, CD8+, or CD8+CD57+ T cells (not recorded which) from PBMCs. CDR3 loop: CSVRQDRAYGYTF. CDR3 nucleotide sequence: TGCAGCGTTCGCCAGGACAGGGCCTATGGCTACACCTTC.